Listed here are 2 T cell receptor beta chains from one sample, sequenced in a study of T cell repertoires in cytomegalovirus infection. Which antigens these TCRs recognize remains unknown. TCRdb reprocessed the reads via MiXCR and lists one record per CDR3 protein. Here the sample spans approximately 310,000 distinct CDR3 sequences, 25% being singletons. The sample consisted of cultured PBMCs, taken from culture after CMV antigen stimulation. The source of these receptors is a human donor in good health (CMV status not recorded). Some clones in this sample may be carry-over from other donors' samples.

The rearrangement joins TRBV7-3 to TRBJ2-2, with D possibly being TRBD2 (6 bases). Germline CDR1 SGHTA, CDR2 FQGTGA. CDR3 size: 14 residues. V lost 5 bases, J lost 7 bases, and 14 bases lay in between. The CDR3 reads CASSQLRGNGELFF. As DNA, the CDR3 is TGTGCCAGCAGCCAACTGCGGGGCAACGGGGAGCTGTTTTTT.

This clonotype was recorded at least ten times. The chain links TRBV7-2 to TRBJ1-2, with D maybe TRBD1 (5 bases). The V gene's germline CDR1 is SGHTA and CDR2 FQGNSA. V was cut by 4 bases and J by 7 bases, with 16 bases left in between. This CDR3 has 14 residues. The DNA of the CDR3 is TGTGCCAGCAGCTCGCTCAACGGGGGGGGTGGCTACACCTTC. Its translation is CASSSLNGGGGYTF. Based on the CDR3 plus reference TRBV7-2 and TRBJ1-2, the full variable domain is GAGVSQSPSNKVTEKGKDVELRCDPISGHTALYWYRQSLGQGLEFLIYFQGNSAPDKSGLPSDRFSAERTGGSVSTLTIQRTQQEDSAVYLCASSSLNGGGGYTFGSGTRLTVV.